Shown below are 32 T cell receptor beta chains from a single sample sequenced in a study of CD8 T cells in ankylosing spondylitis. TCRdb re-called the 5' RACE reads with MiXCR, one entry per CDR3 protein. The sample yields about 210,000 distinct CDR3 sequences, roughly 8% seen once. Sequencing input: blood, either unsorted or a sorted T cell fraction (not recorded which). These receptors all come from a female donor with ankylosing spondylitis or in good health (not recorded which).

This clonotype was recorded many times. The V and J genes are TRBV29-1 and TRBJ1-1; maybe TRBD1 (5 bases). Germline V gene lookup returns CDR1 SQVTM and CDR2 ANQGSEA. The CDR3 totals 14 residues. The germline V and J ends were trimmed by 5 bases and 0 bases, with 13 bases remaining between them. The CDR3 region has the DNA TGCAGCGTTTCGTCTTCAGGGATGAACACTGAAGCTTTCTTT. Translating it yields CSVSSSGMNTEAFF.

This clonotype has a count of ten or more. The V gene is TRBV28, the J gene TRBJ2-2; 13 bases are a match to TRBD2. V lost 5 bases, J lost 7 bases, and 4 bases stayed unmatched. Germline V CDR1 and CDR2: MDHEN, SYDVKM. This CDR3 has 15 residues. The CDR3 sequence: CASSILAGGDGELFF. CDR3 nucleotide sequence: TGTGCCAGCAGTATACTAGCGGGAGGGGACGGGGAGCTGTTTTTT. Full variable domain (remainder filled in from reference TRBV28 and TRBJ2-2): DVKVTQSSRYLVKRTGEKVFLECVQDMDHENMFWYRQDPGLGLRLIYFSYDVKMKEKGDIPEGYSVSREKKERFSLILESASTNQTSMYLCASSILAGGDGELFFGEGSRLTVL.

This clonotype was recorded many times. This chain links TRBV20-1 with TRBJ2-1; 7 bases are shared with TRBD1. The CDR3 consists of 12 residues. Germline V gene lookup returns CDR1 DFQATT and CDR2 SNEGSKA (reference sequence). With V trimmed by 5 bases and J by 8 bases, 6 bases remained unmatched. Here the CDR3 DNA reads TGCAGTGCTCCATATCAGGGGGATGAGCAGTTCTTC. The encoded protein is CSAPYQGDEQFF.

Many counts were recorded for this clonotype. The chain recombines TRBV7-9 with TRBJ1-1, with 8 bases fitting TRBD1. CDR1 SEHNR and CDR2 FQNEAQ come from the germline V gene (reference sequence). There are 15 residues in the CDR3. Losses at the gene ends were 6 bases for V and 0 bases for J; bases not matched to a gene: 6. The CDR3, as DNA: TGTGCCAGCAGTAATACAGGGGGTATGAACACTGAAGCTTTCTTT. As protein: CASSNTGGMNTEAFF.

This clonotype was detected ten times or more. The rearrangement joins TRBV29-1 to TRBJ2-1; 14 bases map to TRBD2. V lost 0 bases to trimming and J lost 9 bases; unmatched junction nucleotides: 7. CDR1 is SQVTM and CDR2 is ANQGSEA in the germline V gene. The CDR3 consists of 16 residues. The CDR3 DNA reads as TGCAGCGTTGAAGACCACGGGACTAGCGGGAGTCGTGAGCAGTTCTTC. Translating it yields CSVEDHGTSGSREQFF.

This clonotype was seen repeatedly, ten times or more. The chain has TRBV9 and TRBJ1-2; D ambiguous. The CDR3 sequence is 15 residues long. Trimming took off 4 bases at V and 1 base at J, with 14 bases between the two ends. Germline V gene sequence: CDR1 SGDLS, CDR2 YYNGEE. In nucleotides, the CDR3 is TGTGCCAGCAGCCCCCCCGGGCACCGTAACTATGGCTACACCTTC. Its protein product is CASSPPGHRNYGYTF.

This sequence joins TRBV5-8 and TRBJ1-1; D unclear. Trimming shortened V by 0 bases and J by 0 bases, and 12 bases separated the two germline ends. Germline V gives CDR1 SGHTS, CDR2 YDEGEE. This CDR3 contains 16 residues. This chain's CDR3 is CASSLVAFRLNTEAFF. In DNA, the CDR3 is TGTGCCAGCAGCTTGGTGGCATTCAGGCTGAACACTGAAGCTTTCTTT.

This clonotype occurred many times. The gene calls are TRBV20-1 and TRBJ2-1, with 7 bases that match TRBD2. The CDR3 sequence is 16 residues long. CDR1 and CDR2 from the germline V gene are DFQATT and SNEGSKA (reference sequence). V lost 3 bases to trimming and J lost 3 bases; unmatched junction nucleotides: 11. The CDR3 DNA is TGCAGTGCTAGCGCCCGAGGCGGGAGTTTCTACAATGAGCAGTTCTTC. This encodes CSASARGGSFYNEQFF.

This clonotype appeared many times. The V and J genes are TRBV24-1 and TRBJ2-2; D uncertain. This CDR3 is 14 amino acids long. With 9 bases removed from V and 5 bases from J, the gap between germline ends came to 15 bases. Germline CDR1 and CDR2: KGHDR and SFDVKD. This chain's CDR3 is CATSEHSATGELFF. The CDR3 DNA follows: TGTGCCACCTCAGAACATAGTGCAACCGGGGAGCTGTTTTTT.

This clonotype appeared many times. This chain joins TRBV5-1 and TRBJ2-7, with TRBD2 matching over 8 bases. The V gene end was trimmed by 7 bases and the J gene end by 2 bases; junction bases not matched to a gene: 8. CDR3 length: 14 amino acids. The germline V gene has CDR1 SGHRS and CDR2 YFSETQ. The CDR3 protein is CASSNSGSAYEQYF. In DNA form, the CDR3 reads TGCGCCAGCTCCAACAGCGGGAGTGCCTACGAGCAGTACTTC.

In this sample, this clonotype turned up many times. The CDR3 bases are TGCGCCAGCAGCTTTGAGGTACCCTCCGGGACAGATACGCAGTATTTT. Protein product: CASSFEVPSGTDTQYF. This chain joins TRBV5-1 and TRBJ2-3; D not certain. In germline, CDR1 is SGHRS, CDR2 YFSETQ. V shed 2 bases and J shed 3 bases, with 16 bases lying between them. CDR3 size: 16 residues.

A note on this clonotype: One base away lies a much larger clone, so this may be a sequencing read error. This CDR3 reads CTISDIWTGSAGELFF. CDR3 nucleotides: TGTACCATCAGTGATATTTGGACAGGGAGTGCCGGGGAGCTGTTTTTT. The V call is TRBV10-3, the J call TRBJ2-2; TRBD1 matches 8 bases. The CDR3 covers 16 residues. Germline values: CDR1 ENHRY, CDR2 SYGVKD.

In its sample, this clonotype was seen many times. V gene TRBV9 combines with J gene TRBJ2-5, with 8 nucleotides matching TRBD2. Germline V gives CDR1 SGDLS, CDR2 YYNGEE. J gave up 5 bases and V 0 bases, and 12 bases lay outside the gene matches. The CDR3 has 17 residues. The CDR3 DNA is TGTGCCAGCAGCGTAGAAGGTAGCGGGACCCTCGGGGAGACCCAGTACTTC. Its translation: CASSVEGSGTLGETQYF.

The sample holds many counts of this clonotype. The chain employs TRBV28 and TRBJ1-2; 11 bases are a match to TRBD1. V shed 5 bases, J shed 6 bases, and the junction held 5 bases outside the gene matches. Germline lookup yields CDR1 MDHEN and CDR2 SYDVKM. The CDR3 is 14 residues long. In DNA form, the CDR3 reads TGTGCCAGCAGTGTCGGGACAGGGGGTGATGGCTACACCTTC. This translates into CASSVGTGGDGYTF.

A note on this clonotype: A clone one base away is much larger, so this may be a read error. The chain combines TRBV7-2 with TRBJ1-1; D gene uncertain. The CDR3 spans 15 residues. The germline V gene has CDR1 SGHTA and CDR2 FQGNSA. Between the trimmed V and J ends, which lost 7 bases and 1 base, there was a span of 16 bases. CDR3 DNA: TGTGCCAGCATCTTCCAGCCCTTAAGGAACACTGAAGCTTTCTTT. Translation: CASIFQPLRNTEAFF.

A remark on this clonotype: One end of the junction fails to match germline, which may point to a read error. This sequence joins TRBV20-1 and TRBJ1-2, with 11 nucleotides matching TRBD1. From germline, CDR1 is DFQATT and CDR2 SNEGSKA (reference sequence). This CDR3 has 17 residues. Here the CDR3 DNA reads TGCTGTGCTAGAAATACAGGACAGGGGGCTTTTCGTACGGGCTACACCTTC. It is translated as CCARNTGQGAFRTGYTF.

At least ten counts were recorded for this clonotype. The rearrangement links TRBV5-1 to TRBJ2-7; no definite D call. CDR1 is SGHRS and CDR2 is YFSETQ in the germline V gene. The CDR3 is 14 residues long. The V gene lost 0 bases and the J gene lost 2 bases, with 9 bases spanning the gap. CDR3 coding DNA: TGCGCCAGCAGCTTGGTGGTACAGCCCTACGAGCAGTACTTC. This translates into CASSLVVQPYEQYF.

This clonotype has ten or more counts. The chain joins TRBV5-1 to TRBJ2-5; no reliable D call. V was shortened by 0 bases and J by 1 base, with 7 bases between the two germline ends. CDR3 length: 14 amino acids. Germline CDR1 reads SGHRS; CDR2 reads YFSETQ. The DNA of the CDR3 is TGCGCCAGCAGCTTGGACGGATCCCAAGAGACCCAGTACTTC. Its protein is CASSLDGSQETQYF.

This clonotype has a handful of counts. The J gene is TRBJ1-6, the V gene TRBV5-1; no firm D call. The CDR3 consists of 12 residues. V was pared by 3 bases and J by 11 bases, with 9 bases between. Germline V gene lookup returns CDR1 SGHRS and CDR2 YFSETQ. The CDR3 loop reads CASSSDRAPLHF. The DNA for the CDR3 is TGCGCCAGCAGCTCTGACCGGGCACCCCTCCACTTT.

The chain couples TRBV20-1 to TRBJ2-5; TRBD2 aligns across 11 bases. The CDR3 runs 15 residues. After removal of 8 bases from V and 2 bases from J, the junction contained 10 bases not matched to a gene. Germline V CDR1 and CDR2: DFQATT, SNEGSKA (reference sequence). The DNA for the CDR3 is TGCAGTACCCTACCGGGACTAGCGGAACAAGAGACCCAGTACTTC. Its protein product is CSTLPGLAEQETQYF.

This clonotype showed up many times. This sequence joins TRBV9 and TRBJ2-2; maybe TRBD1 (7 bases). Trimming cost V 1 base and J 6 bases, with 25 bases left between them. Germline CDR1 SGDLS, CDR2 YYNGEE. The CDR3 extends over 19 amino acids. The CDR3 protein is CASSVLDRRQGRGAGELFF. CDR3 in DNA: TGTGCCAGCAGCGTACTTGATCGACGACAGGGTCGCGGGGCCGGGGAGCTGTTTTTT.

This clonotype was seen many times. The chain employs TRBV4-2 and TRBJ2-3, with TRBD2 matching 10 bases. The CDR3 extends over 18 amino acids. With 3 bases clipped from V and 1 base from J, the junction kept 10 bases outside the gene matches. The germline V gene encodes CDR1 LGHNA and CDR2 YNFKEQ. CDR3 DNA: TGTGCCAGCAGCCATCAAGCCGGGCTAGCGGGGGGCACAGATACGCAGTATTTT. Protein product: CASSHQAGLAGGTDTQYF.

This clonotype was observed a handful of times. The CDR3 nucleotides are TGTGCCAGCAGCTTCCTAACAGGCGCCTTTGGCTACACCTTC. Residues: CASSFLTGAFGYTF. The rearrangement joins TRBV7-8 to TRBJ1-2; possible D gene TRBD1, 5 bases. The CDR3 consists of 14 residues. Germline V gene lookup returns CDR1 SGHVS and CDR2 FQNEAQ. V lost 3 bases and J 7 bases, leaving 15 bases between the germline ends.

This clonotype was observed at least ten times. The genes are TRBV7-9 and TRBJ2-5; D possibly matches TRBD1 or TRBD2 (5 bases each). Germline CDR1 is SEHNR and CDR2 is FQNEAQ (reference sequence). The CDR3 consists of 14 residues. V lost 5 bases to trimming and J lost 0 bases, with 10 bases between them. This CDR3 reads CASSQGRDQETQYF. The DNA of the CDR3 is TGTGCCAGCAGCCAGGGACGCGACCAAGAGACCCAGTACTTC.

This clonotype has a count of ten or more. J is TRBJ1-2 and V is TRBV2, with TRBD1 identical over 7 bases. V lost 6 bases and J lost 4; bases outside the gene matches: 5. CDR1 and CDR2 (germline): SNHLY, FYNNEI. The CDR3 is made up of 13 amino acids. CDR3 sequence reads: CASRTGESYGYTF. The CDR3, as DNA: TGTGCCAGCAGAACAGGGGAATCCTATGGCTACACCTTC.

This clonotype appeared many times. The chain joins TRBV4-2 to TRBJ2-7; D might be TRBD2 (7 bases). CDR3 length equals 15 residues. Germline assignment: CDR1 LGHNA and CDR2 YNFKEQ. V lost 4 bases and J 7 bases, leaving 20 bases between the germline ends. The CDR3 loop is CASSPGASGLWEQYF. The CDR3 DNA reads TGTGCCAGCAGCCCAGGGGCTAGCGGTCTGTGGGAGCAGTACTTC.

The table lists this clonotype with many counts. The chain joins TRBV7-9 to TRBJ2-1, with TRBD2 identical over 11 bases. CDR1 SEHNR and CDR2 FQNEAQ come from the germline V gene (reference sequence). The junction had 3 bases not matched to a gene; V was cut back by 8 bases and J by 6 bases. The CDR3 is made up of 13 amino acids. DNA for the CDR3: TGTGCCAGCTCTACTAGCGGGGGCAATGAGCAGTTCTTC. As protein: CASSTSGGNEQFF.

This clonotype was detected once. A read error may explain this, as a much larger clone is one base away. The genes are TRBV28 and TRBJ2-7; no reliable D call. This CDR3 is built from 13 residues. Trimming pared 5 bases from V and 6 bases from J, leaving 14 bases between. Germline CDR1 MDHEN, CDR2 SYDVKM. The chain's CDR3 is CASSPPSQAEQYF. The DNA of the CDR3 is TGTGCCAGCAGTCCCCCTTCCCAGGCCGAGCAGTACTTC. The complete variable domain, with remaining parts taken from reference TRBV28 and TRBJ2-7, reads DVKVTQSSRYLVKRTGEKVFLECVQDMDHENMFWYRQDPGLGLRLIYFSYDVKMKEKGDIPEGYSVSREKKERFSLILESASTNQTSMYLCASSPPSQAEQYFGPGTRLTVT.

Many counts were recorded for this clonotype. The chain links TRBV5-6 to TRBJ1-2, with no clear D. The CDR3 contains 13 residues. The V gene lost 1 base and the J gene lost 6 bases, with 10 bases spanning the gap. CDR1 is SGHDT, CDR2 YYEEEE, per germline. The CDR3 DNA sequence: TGTGCCAGCAGCTTGATCCGAGGGCATGGCTACACCTTC. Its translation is CASSLIRGHGYTF.

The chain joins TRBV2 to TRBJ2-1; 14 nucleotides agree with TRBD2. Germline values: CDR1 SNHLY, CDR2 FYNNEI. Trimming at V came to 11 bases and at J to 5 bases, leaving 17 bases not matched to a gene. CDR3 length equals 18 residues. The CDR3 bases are TGTGCCTTCTGGCCCGGGACTAGCGGGAGTTCGGGGAACAATGAGCAGTTCTTC. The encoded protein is CAFWPGTSGSSGNNEQFF.

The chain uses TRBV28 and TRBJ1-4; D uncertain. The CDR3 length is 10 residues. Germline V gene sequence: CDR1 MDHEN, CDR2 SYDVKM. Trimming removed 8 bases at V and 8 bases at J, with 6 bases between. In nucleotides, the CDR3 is TGTGCCAGCTCCGGAGAAAAACTGTTTTTT. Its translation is CASSGEKLFF. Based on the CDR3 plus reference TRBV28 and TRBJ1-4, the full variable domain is DVKVTQSSRYLVKRTGEKVFLECVQDMDHENMFWYRQDPGLGLRLIYFSYDVKMKEKGDIPEGYSVSREKKERFSLILESASTNQTSMYLCASSGEKLFFGSGTQLSVL.

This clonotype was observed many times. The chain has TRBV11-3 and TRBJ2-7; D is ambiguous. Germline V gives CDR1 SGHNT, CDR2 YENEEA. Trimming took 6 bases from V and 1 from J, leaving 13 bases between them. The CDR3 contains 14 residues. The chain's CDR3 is CASSHTVGSYEQYF. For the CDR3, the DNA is TGTGCCAGCAGTCACACAGTTGGATCCTACGAGCAGTACTTC.